The 31 T cell receptor beta chains reported below all come from one sample, sequenced in a study of shared clonotypes between healthy human individuals. The data were produced by immunoSEQ multiplex PCR, yet TCRdb's version contains in-frame clones alone and is incomplete. The table has some 2 million clones, 85% to 95% seen once; the top ten hold about 0.13%. The sequenced material came from naive CD4+ T cells sorted from blood. The sample's subset: CD45RA+ positively selected. Source of these receptors: a man between 18 and 29 years old in good health.

This chain links TRBV6-1 with TRBJ1-1; D gene unclear. The V end lost 8 bases, the J end lost 5 bases, and 12 bases lay between the germline ends. The CDR3 spans 12 residues. Germline V gene sequence: CDR1 MNHNS, CDR2 SASEGT. DNA for the CDR3: TGTGCCAGCCTTTCTCCGAGGACTGAAGCTTTCTTT. As protein: CASLSPRTEAFF.

V and J are TRBV30 and TRBJ2-2; D perhaps matches TRBD1 (5 bases). Germline V gives CDR1 GTSNPN, CDR2 SVGIG (reference sequence). This CDR3 spans 11 amino acids. The V and J ends lost 4 bases and 11 bases respectively, with 11 bases between them. CDR3 in DNA: TGTGCCTGGAAGACAGAATTTGAGCTGTTTTTT. Translating gives CAWKTEFELFF.

J is TRBJ1-1 and V is TRBV19; D not resolved. The CDR3 length is 13 residues. Germline V gene data show CDR1 as LNHDA and CDR2 as SQIVND (reference sequence). Between the trimmed V and J ends, which lost 5 bases and 2 bases, there was a span of 9 bases. The chain's CDR3 is CASSDTANTEAFF. CDR3 in DNA: TGTGCCAGTAGTGACACAGCTAACACTGAAGCTTTCTTT.

V usage is TRBV7-2 and J usage is TRBJ2-5; D unresolved. The CDR3 has 14 amino acids. Trimming cost V 2 bases and J 7 bases, with 14 bases left between them. CDR1 is SGHTA and CDR2 is FQGNSA in the germline V gene. The DNA for the CDR3 is TGTGCCAGCAGCTTAAGGGTAGTCCTGGGGACCCAGTACTTC. This gives the protein CASSLRVVLGTQYF. The complete variable domain, with remaining parts taken from reference TRBV7-2 and TRBJ2-5, reads GAGVSQSPSNKVTEKGKDVELRCDPISGHTALYWYRQSLGQGLEFLIYFQGNSAPDKSGLPSDRFSAERTGGSVSTLTIQRTQQEDSAVYLCASSLRVVLGTQYFGPGTRLLVL.

The CDR3 protein is CASSLVTGSGDQPQHF. The DNA of the CDR3 is TGTGCCAGCAGCTTAGTTACTGGGTCAGGGGATCAGCCCCAGCATTTT. The rearrangement links TRBV7-8 to TRBJ1-5; weak D call: TRBD1 (6 bases). The V and J ends lost 1 base and 5 bases respectively, with 15 bases between them. The CDR3 covers 16 residues. The germline CDR1 and CDR2 sequences are SGHVS and FQNEAQ.

The chain recombines TRBV29-1 with TRBJ2-1; possible D gene TRBD2, 6 bases. CDR1 and CDR2 from the germline V gene are SQVTM and ANQGSEA. The V end lost 2 bases, the J end lost 5 bases, and 10 bases lay between the germline ends. This CDR3 is built from 13 residues. Written as DNA, the CDR3 is TGCAGCGTTGAATTAGCGGAGCACAATGAGCAGTTCTTC. Amino acid sequence: CSVELAEHNEQFF.

This clone was recorded once. V and J are TRBV10-1 and TRBJ2-2; 7 bases agree with TRBD1. Germline values: CDR1 WNHNN, CDR2 SYGVQD (reference sequence). J was trimmed by 1 base and V by 2 bases; bases with no gene match: 7. The CDR3 has 17 amino acids. CDR3 region: CASSEPRQGVNTGELFF. The CDR3 nucleotides read TGCGCCAGCAGTGAGCCAAGACAGGGAGTGAACACCGGGGAGCTGTTTTTT.

Note on this clone: Other DNA sequences of this sample code for an identical CDR3. The chain uses TRBV6-1 and TRBJ2-3; D gene unclear. V lost 6 bases to trimming and J lost 2 bases, with 6 bases between them. The CDR3 totals 12 residues. The germline V gene has CDR1 MNHNS and CDR2 SASEGT. The CDR3 spells CASSAYTDTQYF. The DNA for the CDR3 is TGTGCCAGCAGCGCTTACACAGATACGCAGTATTTT.

This chain links TRBV6-5 with TRBJ2-1; no clear D. Germline V gene data show CDR1 as MNHEY and CDR2 as SVGAGI. The length of the CDR3 is 13 residues. The V end lost 5 bases, the J end lost 7 bases, and 12 bases lay between the germline ends. CDR3 bases: TGTGCCAGCAGTCACGCCGGAGCGAATGAGCAGTTCTTC. It encodes CASSHAGANEQFF.

This sequence joins TRBV7-8 and TRBJ1-5, with TRBD1 matching over 9 bases. From germline, CDR1 is SGHVS and CDR2 FQNEAQ. The trim removed 3 bases at V and 3 bases at J, leaving 3 bases unmatched. CDR3 length equals 15 residues. The DNA of the CDR3 is TGTGCCAGCAGCTTGGGGACAGGGTACAATCAGCCCCAGCATTTT. Its protein product is CASSLGTGYNQPQHF.

This sequence joins TRBV7-2 and TRBJ2-1, with 9 nucleotides matching TRBD2. The CDR3 extends over 15 amino acids. In germline, CDR1 is SGHTA, CDR2 FQGNSA. Trimming at V came to 0 bases and at J to 10 bases, leaving 7 bases not matched to a gene. The CDR3 DNA reads as TGTGCCAGCAGCTTAGCGTTGATAGCGGGAGACGAGCAGTTCTTC. Protein: CASSLALIAGDEQFF. The whole variable domain, remainder taken from reference TRBV7-2 and TRBJ2-1, is GAGVSQSPSNKVTEKGKDVELRCDPISGHTALYWYRQSLGQGLEFLIYFQGNSAPDKSGLPSDRFSAERTGGSVSTLTIQRTQQEDSAVYLCASSLALIAGDEQFFGPGTRLTVL.

The V and J genes are TRBV28 and TRBJ1-1; D perhaps matches TRBD1 (5 bases). Germline loops: CDR1 MDHEN, CDR2 SYDVKM. Trimming removed 5 bases at V and 3 bases at J, with 16 bases between. The CDR3 totals 15 residues. This CDR3 is CASSPTTPGYTEAFF. For the CDR3, the DNA is TGTGCCAGCAGTCCAACCACTCCAGGGTACACTGAAGCTTTCTTT.

This chain connects TRBV27 to TRBJ2-5; D perhaps matches TRBD1 (5 bases). The CDR3 is made up of 14 amino acids. CDR1 is MNHEY, CDR2 SMNVEV, per germline (reference sequence). Trimming took off 4 bases at V and 5 bases at J, with 14 bases between the two ends. DNA for the CDR3: TGTGCCAGCAGTTCAGGGTTATTAGTGGAGACCCAGTACTTC. It codes for CASSSGLLVETQYF.

About this clone: A single base separates this from a much larger clone, so it may be a read error. Different DNA sequences within this sample yield the same CDR3. This chain links TRBV28 with TRBJ1-2; 7 nucleotides line up with TRBD1. CDR1 and CDR2 (germline): MDHEN, SYDVKM. This CDR3 region has 13 residues. V dropped 6 bases and J dropped 2; count of bases not matched to a gene: 3. CDR3 loop: CASSPQGNYGYTF. In DNA, the CDR3 is TGTGCCAGCAGCCCACAGGGGAACTATGGCTACACCTTC.

The chain recombines TRBV19 with TRBJ2-7, with 7 bases that match TRBD1. The germline V gene encodes CDR1 LNHDA and CDR2 SQIVND (reference sequence). There are 14 residues in the CDR3. Trimming cost V 5 bases and J 7 bases; bases outside gene matches: 11. CDR3 nucleotide sequence: TGTGCCAGTAGTCCCCAGGACAGGCCCAGGGAGCAGTACTTC. Its translation: CASSPQDRPREQYF.

CDR3 sequence reads: CASHSRDTQYF. CDR3 nucleotide sequence: TGTGCCAGCCACTCTCGGGATACGCAGTATTTT. The chain joins TRBV27 to TRBJ2-3; D call uncertain. The V and J ends lost 8 bases and 6 bases respectively, with 9 bases between them. Germline values: CDR1 MNHEY, CDR2 SMNVEV (reference sequence). The CDR3 runs to 11 residues.

Of note for this clone: This sample includes further DNA sequences coding for the same CDR3. The V gene is TRBV6-5, the J gene TRBJ2-6; D is unclear. This CDR3 spans 16 amino acids. The ends were cut back, 0 bases at V and 2 bases at J, with 8 bases in the middle. Germline-derived CDR1 and CDR2 are MNHEY and SVGAGI. CDR3 in amino acids: CASSYSRGPGANVLTF. The CDR3 coding sequence is TGTGCCAGCAGTTACTCCCGCGGCCCTGGGGCCAACGTCCTGACTTTC.

The chain has TRBV2 and TRBJ1-5; D possibly corresponds to TRBD1 (5 bases). Trimming removed 7 bases from V and 0 bases from J, with 13 bases in between. CDR3 length equals 15 residues. Germline lookup yields CDR1 SNHLY and CDR2 FYNNEI. CDR3 bases: TGTGCCAGCACTCACGACAGCGGTAGCAATCAGCCCCAGCATTTT. Encoded protein: CASTHDSGSNQPQHF.

This clone was counted once. This chain connects TRBV2 to TRBJ2-7, with 9 bases fitting TRBD1. This CDR3 is built from 16 residues. CDR1 SNHLY and CDR2 FYNNEI come from the germline V gene. V shed 1 base and J 4 bases; nucleotides not matched to a gene: 8. The DNA of the CDR3 is TGTGCCAGCAGTGAAGGACGGGACAGGGCGGGTTACGAGCAGTACTTC. Its protein is CASSEGRDRAGYEQYF.

The chain recombines TRBV2 with TRBJ2-2; 8 bases align to TRBD2. This CDR3 contains 16 residues. The germline V gene has CDR1 SNHLY and CDR2 FYNNEI. With V trimmed by 4 bases and J by 2 bases, 6 bases remained unmatched. The CDR3 protein is CASSALAGKNTGELFF. CDR3 DNA sequence: TGTGCCAGCAGTGCGCTAGCGGGCAAAAACACCGGGGAGCTGTTTTTT.

Note on this clone: This may arise from a read error, as a much more abundant clone is one base away. Additional DNA sequences in this sample encode the identical CDR3. V and J are TRBV11-2 and TRBJ2-7; D might be TRBD1 or TRBD2, each matching 6 bases. The CDR3 runs 13 residues. Per germline, CDR1 SGHAT and CDR2 FQNNGV. Trimming cost V 1 base and J 4 bases, with 8 bases left between them. In nucleotides, the CDR3 is TGTGCCAGCAGCTTAGCGGGGGCTTACGAGCAGTACTTC. Amino acid sequence: CASSLAGAYEQYF.

The genes are TRBV6-5 and TRBJ1-2; D is uncertain. The V and J ends lost 6 bases and 6 bases respectively, with 20 bases between them. CDR3 length equals 15 residues. The germline gives CDR1 MNHEY, CDR2 SVGAGI. This CDR3 reads CASSPSVGKLNGYTF. DNA for the CDR3: TGTGCCAGCAGCCCCTCAGTCGGAAAGCTTAATGGCTACACCTTC.

CDR3 sequence: CASSTGTIQETQYF. The CDR3, as DNA: TGTGCCAGTAGTACCGGGACAATCCAAGAGACCCAGTACTTC. The rearrangement links TRBV19 to TRBJ2-5, with TRBD1 as a possible D gene (6 bases). Trimming left V 4 bases short and J 1 base short, with 10 bases between. The CDR3 extends over 14 amino acids. The germline V gene encodes CDR1 LNHDA and CDR2 SQIVND (reference sequence).

Written as DNA, the CDR3 is TGTGCCAGCAGCTTTGATGTCGGGGTTGGCTACACCTTC. This gives the protein CASSFDVGVGYTF. This chain links TRBV7-9 with TRBJ1-2; no clear D. Trimming took 3 bases from V and 7 from J, leaving 12 bases between them. The CDR3 is 13 residues long. Germline lookup yields CDR1 SEHNR and CDR2 FQNEAQ (reference sequence).

V gene TRBV13 combines with J gene TRBJ2-4; no reliable D call. Germline assignment: CDR1 PRHDT and CDR2 FYEKMQ (reference sequence). This CDR3 has 14 amino acids. Trimming stripped 1 base from V and 0 bases from J, with 4 bases between. CDR3: CASSLAIAKNIQYF. The CDR3 nucleotides are TGTGCCAGCAGCTTAGCCATAGCCAAAAACATTCAGTACTTC.

The chain links TRBV20-1 to TRBJ1-1; D is perhaps TRBD1 (5 bases). Trimming took off 5 bases at V and 8 bases at J, with 9 bases between the two ends. Germline CDR1 is DFQATT and CDR2 is SNEGSKA (reference sequence). The CDR3 sequence is 10 residues long. CDR3 in amino acids: CSALDMEAFF. The CDR3 DNA follows: TGCAGTGCTCTGGACATGGAAGCTTTCTTT.

The genes are TRBV21-1 and TRBJ2-1; the D call of TRBD2 is as the table states it, not checked on the DNA. TRBV21-1 is a recognized pseudogene. This CDR3 is 17 amino acids long. The CDR3 DNA is TGTGCCAGCAGGAGACGACGAGGGACTAGCGGGATCGATGAGCAGTTCTTC. This translates into CASRRRRGTSGIDEQFF.

V usage is TRBV10-3 and J usage is TRBJ2-7, with 8 bases that match TRBD1. CDR1 is ENHRY, CDR2 SYGVKD, per germline. Germline trimming cut 7 bases from V and 2 bases from J; bases unmatched to any gene: 7. This CDR3 is built from 14 residues. The CDR3 here is CAINRGQDPYEQYF. The DNA of the CDR3 is TGTGCCATCAACCGGGGACAGGACCCCTACGAGCAGTACTTC.

The rearrangement uses TRBV6-1 and TRBJ2-3; D remains unclear. Trimming left V 4 bases short and J 0 bases short, with 8 bases between. The CDR3 spans 14 residues. Germline CDR1 MNHNS, CDR2 SASEGT. The CDR3 DNA follows: TGTGCCAGCAGTGTCACCTTAAGCACAGATACGCAGTATTTT. It translates to CASSVTLSTDTQYF.

This sequence joins TRBV7-6 and TRBJ2-3; 11 bases fit TRBD1. The CDR3 has 15 residues. Looked up from germline, CDR1 is SGHVS and CDR2 is FNYEAQ. Trimming took 5 bases from V and 4 from J; bases not matched to a gene: 5. The CDR3 DNA sequence: TGTGCCAGCAGCCATGGACAGGGGGCTGCAGATACGCAGTATTTT. Translating gives CASSHGQGAADTQYF.

This chain joins TRBV18 and TRBJ2-3; 10 nucleotides line up with TRBD2. Germline values: CDR1 KGHSH, CDR2 LQKENI. The V and J ends lost 3 bases and 7 bases, in that order; junction bases with no gene match: 10. This CDR3 comprises 16 residues. Here the CDR3 reads CASSPISGGPGNTQYF. CDR3 DNA sequence: TGTGCCAGCTCACCCATTAGCGGGGGGCCCGGGAATACGCAGTATTTT.